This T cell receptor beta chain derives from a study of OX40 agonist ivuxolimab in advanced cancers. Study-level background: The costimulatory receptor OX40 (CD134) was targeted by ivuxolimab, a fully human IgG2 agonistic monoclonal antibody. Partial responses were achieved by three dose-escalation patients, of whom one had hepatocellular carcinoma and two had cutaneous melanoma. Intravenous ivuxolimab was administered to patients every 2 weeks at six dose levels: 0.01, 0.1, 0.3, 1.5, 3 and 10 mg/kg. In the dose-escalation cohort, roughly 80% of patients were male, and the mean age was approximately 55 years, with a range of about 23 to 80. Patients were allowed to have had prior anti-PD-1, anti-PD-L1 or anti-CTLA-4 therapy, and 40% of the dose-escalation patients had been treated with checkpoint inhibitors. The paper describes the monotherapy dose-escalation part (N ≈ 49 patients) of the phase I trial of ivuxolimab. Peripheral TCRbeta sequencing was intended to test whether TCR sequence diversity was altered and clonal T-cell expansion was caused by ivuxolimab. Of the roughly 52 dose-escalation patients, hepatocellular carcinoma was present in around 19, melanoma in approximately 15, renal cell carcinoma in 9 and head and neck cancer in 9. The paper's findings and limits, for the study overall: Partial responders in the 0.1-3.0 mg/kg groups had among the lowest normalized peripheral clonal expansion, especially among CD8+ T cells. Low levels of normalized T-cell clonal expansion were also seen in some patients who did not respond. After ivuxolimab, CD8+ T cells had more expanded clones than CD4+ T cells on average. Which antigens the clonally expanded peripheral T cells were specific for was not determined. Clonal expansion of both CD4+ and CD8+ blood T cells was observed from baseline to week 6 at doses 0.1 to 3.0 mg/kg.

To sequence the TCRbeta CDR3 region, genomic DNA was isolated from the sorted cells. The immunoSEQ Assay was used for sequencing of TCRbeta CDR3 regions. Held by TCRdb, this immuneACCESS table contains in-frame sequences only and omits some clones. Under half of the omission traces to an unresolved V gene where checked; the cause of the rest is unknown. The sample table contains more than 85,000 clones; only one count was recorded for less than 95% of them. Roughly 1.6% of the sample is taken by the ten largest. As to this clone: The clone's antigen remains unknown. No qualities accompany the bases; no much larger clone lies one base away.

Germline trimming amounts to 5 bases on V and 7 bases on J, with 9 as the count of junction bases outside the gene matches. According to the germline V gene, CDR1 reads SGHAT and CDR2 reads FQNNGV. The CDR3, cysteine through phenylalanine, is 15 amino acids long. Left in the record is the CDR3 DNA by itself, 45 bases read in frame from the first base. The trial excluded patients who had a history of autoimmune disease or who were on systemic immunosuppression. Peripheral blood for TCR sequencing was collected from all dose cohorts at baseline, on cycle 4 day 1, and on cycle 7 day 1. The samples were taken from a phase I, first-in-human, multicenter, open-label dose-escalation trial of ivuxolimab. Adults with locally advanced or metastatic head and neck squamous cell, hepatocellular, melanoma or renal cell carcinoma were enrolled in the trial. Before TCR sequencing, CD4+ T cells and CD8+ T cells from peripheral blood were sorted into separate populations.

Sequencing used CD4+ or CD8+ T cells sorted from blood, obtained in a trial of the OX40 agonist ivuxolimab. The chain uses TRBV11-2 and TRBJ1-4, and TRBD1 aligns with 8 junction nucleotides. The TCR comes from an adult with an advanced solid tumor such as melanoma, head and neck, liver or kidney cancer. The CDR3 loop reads CASSLIQGAGEKLFF. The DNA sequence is TGTGCCAGCAGCCTCATCCAGGGGGCGGGTGAAAAACTGTTTTTT.